A selection of T cell receptor beta chains follows, all from one sample in a study of cytomegalovirus exposure and HLA in healthy donors. TCRdb keeps only in-frame clones here, not all; method: immunoSEQ multiplex PCR. The sample carries fewer than 200,000 clones, about 9% recorded once. Sequenced sample: PBMCs. These TCRs come from a woman in her twenties or thirties in good health and CMV-seropositive. The CDR3 runs from the conserved cysteine through the conserved F or W. The D gene is left open where the match is weak. Clone size is not always given. Where it is, it says once, few, many or a class for expanded clones.

CDR3aa	CDR3nt	j_gene	v_gene	abundance	d_gene
CASSLGMTSGLYEQYF	TGCGCCAGCAGCTTGGGCATGACTAGCGGGTTGTACGAGCAGTACTTC	TRBJ2-7	TRBV5-1	few	TRBD2
CASSLARTSTDTQYF	TGTGCCAGCAGCTTAGCTAGAACTAGCACAGATACGCAGTATTTT	TRBJ2-3	TRBV7-2	.	.
CATSRAPTGRGGELFF	TGTGCCACCAGCAGAGCCCCGACAGGGCGGGGCGGGGAGCTGTTTTTT	TRBJ2-2	TRBV15	few	.
CASSEAGGKKLFF	TGTGCCAGCAGTGAAGCCGGGGGGAAGAAACTGTTTTTT	TRBJ1-4	TRBV2	.	.
CASSRRLAGRTGELFF	TGTGCCAGCAGTCGCAGACTAGCGGGGAGGACCGGGGAGCTGTTTTTT	TRBJ2-2	TRBV11-1	.	TRBD2
CASSPSGRGGETQYF	TGTGCCAGCAGCCCTAGCGGGAGGGGGGGAGAGACCCAGTACTTC	TRBJ2-5	TRBV5-4	.	TRBD2
CASSRPLDTYEQYF	TGTGCCAGCAGTAGACCACTAGACACCTACGAGCAGTACTTC	TRBJ2-7	TRBV2	.	.
CASSPRLAGAREQYF	TGTGCCAGCAGCCCTAGACTAGCGGGAGCTCGGGAGCAGTACTTC	TRBJ2-7	TRBV6-5	.	TRBD2
CASSPWGANTGELFF	TGTGCCAGCAGCCCCTGGGGCGCGAACACCGGGGAGCTGTTTTTT	TRBJ2-2	TRBV7-9	.	.
CASSIEGRGNQPQHF	TGTGCCAGTAGTATAGAGGGCAGGGGCAATCAGCCCCAGCATTTT	TRBJ1-5	TRBV19	.	.
CASNNPRTRDGNTIYF	TGTGCCAGCAACAACCCCCGTACGCGGGACGGAAACACCATATATTTT	TRBJ1-3	TRBV6-6	.	.
CSVEGLDSEENTIYF	TGCAGCGTTGAAGGTCTAGACAGTGAGGAAAACACCATATATTTT	TRBJ1-3	TRBV29-1	few	.
CASGRERTYEQYF	TGTGCTAGTGGCCGGGAGAGGACCTACGAGCAGTACTTC	TRBJ2-7	TRBV12-5	few	.
CASHRERGYGYTF	TGTGCCAGCCACCGGGAAAGGGGGTATGGCTACACCTTC	TRBJ1-2	TRBV2	.	.
CASSDIGVDEQFF	TGTGCCAGCAGTGACATAGGGGTGGATGAGCAGTTCTTC	TRBJ2-1	TRBV2	few	.
CASTYGGSGANVLTF	TGTGCCAGCACCTACGGGGGCTCTGGGGCCAACGTCCTGACTTTC	TRBJ2-6	TRBV6-6	few	.